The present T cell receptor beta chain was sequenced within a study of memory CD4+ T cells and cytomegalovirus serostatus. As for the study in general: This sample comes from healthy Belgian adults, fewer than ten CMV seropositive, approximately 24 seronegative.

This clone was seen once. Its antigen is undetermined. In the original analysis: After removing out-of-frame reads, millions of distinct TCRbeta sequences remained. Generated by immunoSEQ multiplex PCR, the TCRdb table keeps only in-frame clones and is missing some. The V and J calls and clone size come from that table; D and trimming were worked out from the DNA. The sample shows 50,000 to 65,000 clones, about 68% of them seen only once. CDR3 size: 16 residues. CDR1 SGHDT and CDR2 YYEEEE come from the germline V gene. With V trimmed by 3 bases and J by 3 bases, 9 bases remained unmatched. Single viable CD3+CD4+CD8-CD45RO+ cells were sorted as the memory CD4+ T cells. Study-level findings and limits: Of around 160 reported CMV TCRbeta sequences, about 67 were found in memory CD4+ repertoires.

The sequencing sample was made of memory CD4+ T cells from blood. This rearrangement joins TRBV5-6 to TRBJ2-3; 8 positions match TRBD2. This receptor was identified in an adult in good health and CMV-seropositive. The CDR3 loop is CASSSRRLASTDTQYF. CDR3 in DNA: TGTGCCAGCAGCTCCAGACGACTAGCGAGTACAGATACGCAGTATTTT.